This T cell receptor beta chain stems from a study of shared clonotypes between healthy human individuals. Sequencing used immunoSEQ multiplex PCR; TCRdb keeps in-frame clones, though not all of them. The table records some 2.1 million clones, less than 95% of them present only once. CD45RO-negative, CCR7-positively selected cells formed the naive CD8 fraction, excluding terminally differentiated effector memory CD45RA+ cells. This CDR3 comprises 15 residues. The rearrangement joins TRBV21-1 to TRBJ1-3; TRBD1, the table's D call, lacks a check against the DNA. TRBV21-1 is deemed a pseudogene. The receptor was isolated from a man aged 18 to 35 in good health. The sample was naive CD8+ T cells sorted from blood. In DNA, the CDR3 is TGTGCCAGCAGCTGGCAGGGGTTCGGTGGAAACACCATATATTTT. It translates to CASSWQGFGGNTIYF.